Each of the 25 T cell receptor beta chains below was sequenced from the same sample in a study of multiple sclerosis patients with progressive multifocal leukoencephalopathy. Using immunoSEQ multiplex PCR, the repertoire was profiled, and TCRdb retains in-frame clones only, with some absent. The profile shows under 30,000 clones, roughly 90% of them singletons. The time point denotes: less than 7 months of natalizumab therapy. This specimen consisted of PBMCs, obtained from a patient treated with natalizumab. The receptors shown here come from a human donor with multiple sclerosis.

The chain links TRBV7-2 to TRBJ2-5, with D uncertain. The end of the DNA aligns better with TRBJ2-7, so the J call may be wrong. This CDR3 is built from 13 residues. Germline V gene lookup returns CDR1 SGHTA and CDR2 FQGNSA. The CDR3 loop is CASSLAVSFEQYF. CDR3 nucleotide sequence: TGTGCCAGCAGCTTAGCGGTCTCGTTCGAGCAGTACTTC.

The rearrangement joins TRBV10-3 to TRBJ2-7; D is unclear. Germline V gene sequence: CDR1 ENHRY, CDR2 SYGVKD. V lost 0 bases and J lost 0, with 9 bases in between. The CDR3 length is 15 residues. The CDR3 coding sequence is TGTGCCATCAGTGAGTCCCGCACTTACTCCTACGAGCAGTACTTC. The encoded protein is CAISESRTYSYEQYF.

This clone was picked up a small number of times. The chain employs TRBV5-1 and TRBJ1-5; TRBD1 matches at 7 bases. This CDR3 contains 15 residues. The junction had 5 bases not matched to a gene; V was cut back by 0 bases and J by 5 bases. Germline V gene data show CDR1 as SGHRS and CDR2 as YFSETQ. The CDR3 loop reads CASSLVGRGDQPQHF. The CDR3 region has the DNA TGCGCCAGCAGCTTGGTCGGCAGGGGGGATCAGCCCCAGCATTTT. The whole variable domain, filled in from reference TRBV5-1 and TRBJ1-5, reads KAGVTQTPRYLIKTRGQQVTLSCSPISGHRSVSWYQQTPGQGLQFLFEYFSETQRNKGNFPGRFSGRQFSNSRSEMNVSTLELGDSALYLCASSLVGRGDQPQHFGDGTRLSIL.

The chain links TRBV11-2 to TRBJ2-1, with 7 bases fitting TRBD2. Germline V lookup: CDR1 SGHAT, CDR2 FQNNGV. After removal of 0 bases from V and 12 bases from J, the junction contained 8 bases not matched to a gene. The length of the CDR3 is 14 residues. Here the CDR3 DNA reads TGTGCCAGCAGCTTAGATACGGGGGGATTAAGGCAGTTCTTC. Translation gives CASSLDTGGLRQFF.

The chain is built from TRBV4-3 and TRBJ2-3, with 8 bases fitting TRBD2. V shed 0 bases, J shed 0 bases, and the junction held 5 bases outside the gene matches. Germline-derived CDR1 and CDR2 are LGHNA and YSLEER. The CDR3 is 17 amino acids. The CDR3 protein is CASSQDVPSGSTDTQYF. CDR3 sequence (DNA): TGCGCCAGCAGCCAAGATGTACCTAGCGGGAGCACAGATACGCAGTATTTT.

V and J are TRBV6-5 and TRBJ2-1; 9 nucleotides line up with TRBD2. Trimming removed 4 bases from V and 12 bases from J; junction bases left unmatched: 4. The germline gives CDR1 MNHEY, CDR2 SVGAGI. The CDR3 length is 12 residues. Written as DNA, the CDR3 is TGTGCCAGCAGTTCGCGCGGGAGGGCGCAGTTCTTC. Protein sequence: CASSSRGRAQFF.

The chain employs TRBV27 and TRBJ1-2; TRBD1 aligns across 8 bases. CDR3 length equals 14 residues. Trimming took 5 bases from V and 2 from J; bases not matched to a gene: 4. CDR1 is MNHEY, CDR2 SMNVEV, per germline (reference sequence). The CDR3 protein is CASSDRGKNYGYTF. The CDR3 region has the DNA TGTGCCAGCAGTGACAGGGGAAAAAACTATGGCTACACCTTC.

This clone showed up just once. The CDR3 DNA reads as TGTGCCAGCACCGCCCGGGACAGGGGGCTTGAGCAGTACTTC. It translates to CASTARDRGLEQYF. The chain links TRBV2 to TRBJ2-5, with TRBD1 matching over 12 bases. The CDR3 spans 14 residues. Germline CDR1 and CDR2: SNHLY and FYNNEI. V trimming: 7 bases; J trimming: 11 bases; junction bases outside the gene matches: 11.

The chain joins TRBV9 to TRBJ2-3; D is uncertain. Germline CDR1 and CDR2: SGDLS and YYNGEE. Trimming took 0 bases from V and 4 from J, leaving 15 bases between them. The CDR3 consists of 16 residues. The CDR3 DNA reads as TGTGCCAGCAGCGTAGGTTTAACGGGCGCCTCAGATACGCAGTATTTT. It is translated as CASSVGLTGASDTQYF.

This rearrangement joins TRBV5-1 to TRBJ2-7; D is unresolved. The ends were cut back, 0 bases at V and 0 bases at J, with 4 bases in the middle. Germline V gene sequence: CDR1 SGHRS, CDR2 YFSETQ. CDR3 length: 13 amino acids. The CDR3 here is CASSLAYSYEQYF. In nucleotides, the CDR3 is TGCGCCAGCAGCTTGGCATACTCCTACGAGCAGTACTTC.

V gene TRBV2 combines with J gene TRBJ1-2; 8 nucleotides agree with TRBD1. Per the germline V gene, CDR1 is SNHLY and CDR2 is FYNNEI. The CDR3 consists of 16 residues. V was pared by 2 bases and J by 2 bases, with 7 bases of the junction left unmatched. The DNA for the CDR3 is TGTGCCAGCAGTGAATGGGCAGGGGGCTCCAACTATGGCTACACCTTC. Amino acids: CASSEWAGGSNYGYTF.

The chain has TRBV6-1 and TRBJ1-1; D uncertain. Trimming removed 4 bases at V and 1 base at J, with 7 bases between. The CDR3 is 13 amino acids. Germline CDR1 reads MNHNS; CDR2 reads SASEGT. The CDR3 spells CASSGVGNTEAFF. The DNA of the CDR3 is TGTGCCAGCAGTGGCGTGGGGAACACTGAAGCTTTCTTT.

The chain recombines TRBV28 with TRBJ2-6, with 8 bases aligning to TRBD1. V shed 5 bases, J shed 0 bases, and the junction held 6 bases outside the gene matches. This CDR3 has 17 residues. CDR1 and CDR2 from the germline V gene are MDHEN and SYDVKM. In nucleotides, the CDR3 is TGTGCCAGCAGTCTGACAGGGGCCAGCTCTGGGGCCAACGTCCTGACTTTC. Translating gives CASSLTGASSGANVLTF.

The chain recombines TRBV11-2 with TRBJ2-3; the match to TRBD2 covers 7 bases. CDR3 length equals 16 residues. V shed 0 bases, J shed 2 bases, and the junction held 5 bases outside the gene matches. Germline V lookup: CDR1 SGHAT, CDR2 FQNNGV. The CDR3 nucleotides read TGTGCCAGCAGCTTAGATTTAGCGGGCATCACAGATACGCAGTATTTT. Translated: CASSLDLAGITDTQYF.

This clone has a single count. The rearrangement joins TRBV28 to TRBJ2-6; D is undetermined. Germline loops: CDR1 MDHEN, CDR2 SYDVKM. V was shortened by 3 bases and J by 1 base, with 7 bases between the two germline ends. The CDR3 consists of 15 residues. The CDR3 loop reads CASSFLSSGANVLTF. The CDR3 DNA sequence: TGTGCCAGCAGTTTCCTATCATCTGGGGCCAACGTCCTGACTTTC.

The chain employs TRBV5-1 and TRBJ2-1; 8 bases map to TRBD2. Germline CDR1 SGHRS, CDR2 YFSETQ. The CDR3 contains 15 residues. Trimming removed 3 bases from V and 8 bases from J; junction bases left unmatched: 10. CDR3 coding DNA: TGCGCCAGCAGCTCCTTTTTGCGGGGGGCGGATGAGCAGTTCTTC. Protein: CASSSFLRGADEQFF.

The chain carries TRBV11-2 and TRBJ2-7, with TRBD2 identical over 7 bases. The CDR3 has 13 residues. Trimming cost V 5 bases and J 3 bases; bases outside gene matches: 4. Germline CDR1 is SGHAT and CDR2 is FQNNGV. In nucleotides, the CDR3 is TGTGCCAGCAGCCTCGGACTAGACTACGAGCAGTACTTC. Translating it yields CASSLGLDYEQYF.

The V gene is TRBV29-1, the J gene TRBJ2-1; no firm D call. The V gene lost 6 bases and the J gene lost 13 bases, with 19 bases spanning the gap. The CDR3 has 12 amino acids. Germline V gene sequence: CDR1 SQVTM, CDR2 ANQGSEA. CDR3 residues: CSVYPGTPIQFF. DNA for the CDR3: TGCAGCGTCTACCCGGGCACACCTATACAGTTCTTC.

The J gene is TRBJ2-3, the V gene TRBV11-2; 16 bases are a match to TRBD2. Germline CDR1 and CDR2: SGHAT and FQNNGV. There are 17 residues in the CDR3. With V trimmed by 5 bases and J by 2 bases, 4 bases remained unmatched. The CDR3: CASSQGLAGGSTDTQYF. Here the CDR3 DNA reads TGTGCCAGCAGCCAGGGACTAGCGGGAGGGTCCACAGATACGCAGTATTTT.

The chain uses TRBV21-1 and TRBJ2-7; the D segment call TRBD1 is taken from the table without a DNA check. TRBV21-1 is a listed pseudogene. This CDR3 has 15 residues. The CDR3 DNA sequence: TGTGCCAGCAGCAAAAAGGCCGACAGGTCCTACGAGCAGTACTTC. This sequence encodes CASSKKADRSYEQYF.

As to this clone: The junction does not match germline at one end; this may be a read error. The V and J genes are TRBV7-7 and TRBJ2-1; TRBD2 might be the D (5 bases). The CDR3 loop spans 15 amino acids. Germline lookup yields CDR1 SSHAT and CDR2 FNYEAQ (reference sequence). In DNA form, the CDR3 reads TGTGCTAGCAGCTTAGGAGGAAGTGGTCGGAATGAGCAGTTCTTC. Its protein is CASSLGGSGRNEQFF.

The rearrangement links TRBV28 to TRBJ1-1; possibly TRBD1 for D (5 bases). Germline CDR1 is MDHEN and CDR2 is SYDVKM. CDR3 size: 12 residues. V dropped 5 bases and J dropped 7 bases, with 11 bases sitting between them. The CDR3 here is CASSRQPLEAFF. CDR3 sequence (DNA): TGTGCCAGCAGTAGACAGCCGCTTGAAGCTTTCTTT.

The V call is TRBV5-1, the J call TRBJ2-3; a possible D gene is TRBD1 (7 bases). V dropped 3 bases and J dropped 4 bases, with 18 bases sitting between them. Germline V gene data show CDR1 as SGHRS and CDR2 as YFSETQ. The CDR3 loop spans 16 amino acids. For the CDR3, the DNA is TGCGCCAGCAGCTGGGGGGACAGAATCCTGCCAGATACGCAGTATTTT. Its protein is CASSWGDRILPDTQYF.

The chain uses TRBV7-2 and TRBJ2-5; 9 nucleotides agree with TRBD2. The CDR3 length is 14 residues. The germline CDR1 and CDR2 sequences are SGHTA and FQGNSA. Trimming took 5 bases from V and 5 from J; bases not matched to a gene: 6. As DNA, the CDR3 is TGTGCCAGCAGCCCGCGGGGGGGGTCTGAGACCCAGTACTTC. Its protein product is CASSPRGGSETQYF.

The chain combines TRBV6-4 with TRBJ1-1; TRBD1 might be the D (6 bases). V lost 5 bases, J lost 1 base, and 14 bases lay in between. Germline CDR1 is MRHNA and CDR2 is SNTAGT. The CDR3 has 15 residues. CDR3: CASSPQGSPNTEAFF. The CDR3 DNA follows: TGTGCCAGCAGTCCGCAGGGGTCTCCGAACACTGAAGCTTTCTTT.